This T cell receptor (beta chain) came from a study of cytomegalovirus exposure and HLA in healthy donors. There are a few counts of this clone. Its antigen is not identified. In the PCR, 60 Vbeta and 13 Jbeta primers were used. The repertoire was sequenced with immunoSEQ multiplex PCR; TCRdb's copy has only in-frame clones and lacks some. Found here are around 140,000 clones, over 80% of them singletons; the top ten hold about 1.5%. General study points: Some TCR beta chains (164 of them) were listed as cytomegalovirus-associated. Later on, analysis showed that most CMV-associated TCR beta chains appeared to be HLA-restricted.

J lost 6 bases, V lost 3 bases, and 5 bases had no gene match. The germline V gene encodes CDR1 LNHDA and CDR2 SQIVND (reference sequence). The CDR3 is made up of 15 amino acids. The sample comprised PBMCs. The receptor was derived from a man aged 40-55 years in good health and CMV-seronegative. The chain uses TRBV19 and TRBJ1-5; 10 bases are a match to TRBD1. In nucleotides, the CDR3 is TGTGCCAGTAGTATCCGACAGGGGGCTGGTCAGCCCCAGCATTTT. It translates to CASSIRQGAGQPQHF. The whole variable domain, filled in from reference TRBV19 and TRBJ1-5, reads DGGITQSPKYLFRKEGQNVTLSCEQNLNHDAMYWYRQDPGQGLRLIYYSQIVNDFQKGDIAEGYSVSREKKESFPLTVTSAQKNPTAFYLCASSIRQGAGQPQHFGDGTRLSIL.